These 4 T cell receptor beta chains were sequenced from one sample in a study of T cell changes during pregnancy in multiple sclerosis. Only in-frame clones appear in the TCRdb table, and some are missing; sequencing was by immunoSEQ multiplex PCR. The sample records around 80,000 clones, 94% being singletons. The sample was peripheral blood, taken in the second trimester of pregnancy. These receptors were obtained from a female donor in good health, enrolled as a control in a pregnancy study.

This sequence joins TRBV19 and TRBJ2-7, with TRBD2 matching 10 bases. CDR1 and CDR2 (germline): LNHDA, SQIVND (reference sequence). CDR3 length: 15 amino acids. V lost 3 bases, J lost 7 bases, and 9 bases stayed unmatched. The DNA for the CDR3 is TGTGCCAGTAGTATCCGGCTAGCGGGAGTAGAGGAGCAGTACTTC. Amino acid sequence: CASSIRLAGVEEQYF.

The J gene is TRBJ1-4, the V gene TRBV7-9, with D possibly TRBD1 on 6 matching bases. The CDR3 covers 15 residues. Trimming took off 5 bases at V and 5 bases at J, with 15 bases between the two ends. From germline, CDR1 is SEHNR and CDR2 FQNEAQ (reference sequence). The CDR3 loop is CASSPGTYENEKLFF. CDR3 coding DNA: TGTGCCAGCAGCCCAGGGACATACGAGAATGAAAAACTGTTTTTT.

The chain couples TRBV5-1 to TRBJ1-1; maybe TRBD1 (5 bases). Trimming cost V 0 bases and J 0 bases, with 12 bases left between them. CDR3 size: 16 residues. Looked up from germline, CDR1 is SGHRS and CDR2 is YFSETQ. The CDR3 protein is CASSLVGAGLNTEAFF. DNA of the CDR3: TGCGCCAGCAGCTTGGTAGGGGCAGGGTTGAACACTGAAGCTTTCTTT.

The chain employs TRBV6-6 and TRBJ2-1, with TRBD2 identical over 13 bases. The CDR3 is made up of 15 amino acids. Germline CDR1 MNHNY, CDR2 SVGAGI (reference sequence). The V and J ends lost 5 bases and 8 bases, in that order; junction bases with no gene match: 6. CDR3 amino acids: CASSLGLAGRDEQFF. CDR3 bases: TGTGCCAGCAGTCTGGGACTAGCGGGAAGAGATGAGCAGTTCTTC.